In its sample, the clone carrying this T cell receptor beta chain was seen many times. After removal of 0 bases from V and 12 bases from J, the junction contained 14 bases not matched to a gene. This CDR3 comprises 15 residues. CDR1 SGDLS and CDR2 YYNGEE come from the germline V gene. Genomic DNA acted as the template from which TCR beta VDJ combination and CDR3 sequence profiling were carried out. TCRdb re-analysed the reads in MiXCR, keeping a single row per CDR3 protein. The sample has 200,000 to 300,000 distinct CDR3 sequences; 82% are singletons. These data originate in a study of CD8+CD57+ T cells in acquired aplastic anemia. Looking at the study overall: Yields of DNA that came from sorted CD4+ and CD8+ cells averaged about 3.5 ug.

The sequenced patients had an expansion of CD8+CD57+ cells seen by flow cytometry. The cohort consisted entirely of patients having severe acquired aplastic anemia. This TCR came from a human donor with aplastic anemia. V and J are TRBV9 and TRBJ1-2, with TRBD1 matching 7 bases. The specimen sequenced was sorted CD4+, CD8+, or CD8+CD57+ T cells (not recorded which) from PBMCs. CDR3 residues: CASSVGGQSTDTHTF. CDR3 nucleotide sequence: TGTGCCAGCAGCGTAGGGGGACAGAGCACAGATACGCACACCTTC.